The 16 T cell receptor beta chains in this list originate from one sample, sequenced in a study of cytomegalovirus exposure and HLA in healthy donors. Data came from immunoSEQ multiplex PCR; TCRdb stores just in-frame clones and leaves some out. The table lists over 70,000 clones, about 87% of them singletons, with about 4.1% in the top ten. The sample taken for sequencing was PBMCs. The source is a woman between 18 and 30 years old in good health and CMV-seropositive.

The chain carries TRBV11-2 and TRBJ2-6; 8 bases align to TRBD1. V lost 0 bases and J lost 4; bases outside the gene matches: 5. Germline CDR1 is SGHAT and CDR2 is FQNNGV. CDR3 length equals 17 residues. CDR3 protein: CASSLDLTGVGANVLTF. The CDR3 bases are TGTGCCAGCAGCTTAGATCTGACAGGGGTCGGGGCCAACGTCCTGACTTTC.

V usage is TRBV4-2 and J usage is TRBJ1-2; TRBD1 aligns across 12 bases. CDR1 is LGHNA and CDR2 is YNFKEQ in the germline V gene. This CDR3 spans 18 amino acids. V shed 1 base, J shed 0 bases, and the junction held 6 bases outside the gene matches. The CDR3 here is CASSQVGTGGPTNYGYTF. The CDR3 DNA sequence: TGTGCCAGCAGCCAAGTCGGGACAGGGGGCCCAACTAACTATGGCTACACCTTC.

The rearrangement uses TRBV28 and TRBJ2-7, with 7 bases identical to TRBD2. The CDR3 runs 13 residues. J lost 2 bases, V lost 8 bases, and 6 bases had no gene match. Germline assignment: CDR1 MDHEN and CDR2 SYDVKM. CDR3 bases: TGTGCCAGCTCGCGGGAGTCTCCCTACGAGCAGTACTTC. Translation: CASSRESPYEQYF.

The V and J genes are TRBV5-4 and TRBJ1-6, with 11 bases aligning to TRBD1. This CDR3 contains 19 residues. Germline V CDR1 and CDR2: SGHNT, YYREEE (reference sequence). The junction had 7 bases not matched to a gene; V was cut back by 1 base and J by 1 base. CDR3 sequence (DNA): TGTGCCAGCAGCTTGCGGACAGGGGGCGAAATGTCCTATAATTCACCCCTCCACTTT. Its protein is CASSLRTGGEMSYNSPLHF.

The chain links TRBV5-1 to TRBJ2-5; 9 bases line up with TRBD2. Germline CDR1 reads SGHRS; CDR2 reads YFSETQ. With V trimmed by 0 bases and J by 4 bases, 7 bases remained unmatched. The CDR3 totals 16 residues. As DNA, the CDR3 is TGCGCCAGCAGCTTGGGGCCTAGCGGGGCCTCAGAGACCCAGTACTTC. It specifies CASSLGPSGASETQYF.

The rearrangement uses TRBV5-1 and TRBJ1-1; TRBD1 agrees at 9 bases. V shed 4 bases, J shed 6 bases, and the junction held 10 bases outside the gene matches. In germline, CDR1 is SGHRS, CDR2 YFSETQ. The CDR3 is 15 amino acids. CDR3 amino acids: CASSLDRGGLPEAFF. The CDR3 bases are TGCGCCAGCAGCCTGGACAGGGGAGGCCTTCCTGAAGCTTTCTTT.

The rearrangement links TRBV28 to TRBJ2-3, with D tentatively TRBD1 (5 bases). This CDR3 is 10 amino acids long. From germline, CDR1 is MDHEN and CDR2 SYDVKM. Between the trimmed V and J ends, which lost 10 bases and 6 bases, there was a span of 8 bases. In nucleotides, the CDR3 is TGTGCCAAGCACAGGGATACGCAGTATTTT. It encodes CAKHRDTQYF.

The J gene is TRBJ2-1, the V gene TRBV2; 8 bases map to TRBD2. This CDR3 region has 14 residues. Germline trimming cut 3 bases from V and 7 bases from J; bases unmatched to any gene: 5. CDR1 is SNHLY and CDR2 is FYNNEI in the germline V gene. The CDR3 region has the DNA TGTGCCAGCAGTGAGGTAGCGGGACTTAATGAGCAGTTCTTC. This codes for CASSEVAGLNEQFF.

The CDR3 sequence is CASSLTPTDTQYF. CDR3 nucleotide sequence: TGTGCCAGCAGCTTGACACCCACAGATACGCAGTATTTT. This chain links TRBV5-6 with TRBJ2-3; D is undetermined. The V gene lost 1 base and the J gene lost 2 bases, with 5 bases spanning the gap. The CDR3 contains 13 residues. The germline gives CDR1 SGHDT, CDR2 YYEEEE.

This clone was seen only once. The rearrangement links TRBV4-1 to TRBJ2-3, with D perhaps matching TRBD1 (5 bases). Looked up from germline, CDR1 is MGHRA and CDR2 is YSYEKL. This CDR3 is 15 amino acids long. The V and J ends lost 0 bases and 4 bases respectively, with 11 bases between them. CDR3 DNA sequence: TGCGCCAGCAGCCAAGAGATTAAGGGGTCAGATACGCAGTATTTT. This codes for CASSQEIKGSDTQYF.

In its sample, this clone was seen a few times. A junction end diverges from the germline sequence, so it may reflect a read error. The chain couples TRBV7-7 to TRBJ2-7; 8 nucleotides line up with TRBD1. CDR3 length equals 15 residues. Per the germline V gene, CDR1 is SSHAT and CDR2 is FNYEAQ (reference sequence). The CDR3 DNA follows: TGTGCTAGCAGCTTAGGACAGGGCGCAACCTACGAGCAGTACTTC. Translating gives CASSLGQGATYEQYF.

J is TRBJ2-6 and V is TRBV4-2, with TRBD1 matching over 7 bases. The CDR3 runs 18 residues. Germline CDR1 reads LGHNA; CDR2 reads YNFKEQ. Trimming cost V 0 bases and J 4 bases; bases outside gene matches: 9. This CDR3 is CASSQDPQGPGGANVLTF. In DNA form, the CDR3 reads TGTGCCAGCAGCCAAGATCCACAGGGGCCGGGAGGGGCCAACGTCCTGACTTTC.

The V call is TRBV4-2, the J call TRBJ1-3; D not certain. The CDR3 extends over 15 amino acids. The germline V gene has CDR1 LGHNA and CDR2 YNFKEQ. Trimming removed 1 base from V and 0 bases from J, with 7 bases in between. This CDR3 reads CASSQGPNSGNTIYF. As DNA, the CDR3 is TGTGCCAGCAGCCAAGGGCCGAACTCTGGAAACACCATATATTTT.

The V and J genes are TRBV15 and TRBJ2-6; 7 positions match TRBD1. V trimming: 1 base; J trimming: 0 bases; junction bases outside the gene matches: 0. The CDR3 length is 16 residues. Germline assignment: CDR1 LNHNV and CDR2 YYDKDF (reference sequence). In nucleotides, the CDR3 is TGTGCCACCAGCAGAGGGGACAGCTCTGGGGCCAACGTCCTGACTTTC. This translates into CATSRGDSSGANVLTF.

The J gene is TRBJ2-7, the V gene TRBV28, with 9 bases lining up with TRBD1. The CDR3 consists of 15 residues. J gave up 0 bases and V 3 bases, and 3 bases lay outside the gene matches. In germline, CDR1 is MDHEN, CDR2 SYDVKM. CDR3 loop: CASSFPQGASYEQYF. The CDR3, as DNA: TGTGCCAGCAGTTTCCCACAGGGGGCCTCCTACGAGCAGTACTTC.

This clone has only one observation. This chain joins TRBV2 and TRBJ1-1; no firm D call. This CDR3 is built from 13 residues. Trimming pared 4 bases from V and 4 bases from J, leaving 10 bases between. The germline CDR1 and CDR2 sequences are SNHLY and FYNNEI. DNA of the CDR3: TGTGCCAGCAGTGTCGAGGGTAGCACTGAAGCTTTCTTT. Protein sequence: CASSVEGSTEAFF.